This passage covers 6 T cell receptor beta chains from one sample sequenced in a study of CD8+CD57+ T cells in acquired aplastic anemia. Profiles of TCR beta VDJ and CDR3 were generated from a genomic DNA template. MiXCR, applied by TCRdb to the reads, yields one record per CDR3 protein. The sample has some 280,000 distinct CDR3 sequences, approximately 57% seen once. Input material: sorted CD4+, CD8+, or CD8+CD57+ T cells (not recorded which) from PBMCs. The receptors shown here come from a human donor with severe aplastic anemia or a healthy control (not recorded which).

This sequence joins TRBV5-1 and TRBJ2-1; maybe TRBD1 (6 bases). The V gene lost 4 bases and the J gene lost 6 bases, with 20 bases spanning the gap. Looked up from germline, CDR1 is SGHRS and CDR2 is YFSETQ. CDR3 length: 16 residues. As DNA, the CDR3 is TGCGCCAGCAGCCCACAGGGAAGAGACGTCTTCAATGAGCAGTTCTTC. Protein product: CASSPQGRDVFNEQFF.

This clonotype showed up many times. The chain recombines TRBV24-1 with TRBJ2-1; 7 positions match TRBD2. In germline, CDR1 is KGHDR, CDR2 SFDVKD. With V trimmed by 5 bases and J by 4 bases, 7 bases remained unmatched. The CDR3 runs 15 residues. The DNA of the CDR3 is TGTGCCACCAGTGGCGGGAGAGGGACTTACAATGAGCAGTTCTTC. Translating gives CATSGGRGTYNEQFF.

V is TRBV27 and J is TRBJ1-5; possible D gene TRBD1, 5 bases. Germline-derived CDR1 and CDR2 are MNHEY and SMNVEV (reference sequence). Trimming removed 6 bases at V and 6 bases at J, with 27 bases between. This CDR3 region has 18 residues. CDR3 loop: CASRLRDRTNPPGQPQHF. The CDR3 nucleotides read TGTGCCAGCAGACTTCGAGACCGGACAAATCCTCCGGGTCAGCCCCAGCATTTT.

This clonotype was observed a few times. The chain is built from TRBV24-1 and TRBJ2-3; D is possibly TRBD2 (6 bases). Trimming took 5 bases from V and 2 from J, leaving 13 bases between them. This CDR3 is 15 amino acids long. Germline CDR1 reads KGHDR; CDR2 reads SFDVKD. In DNA, the CDR3 is TGTGCCACCAGTGCCATGAGCGGGTCCACAGATACGCAGTATTTT. It yields the protein CATSAMSGSTDTQYF.

A single count supports this clonotype. The V gene is TRBV4-3, the J gene TRBJ1-2, with unresolved D. Germline V gene lookup returns CDR1 LGHNA and CDR2 YSLEER. CDR3 length equals 13 residues. V was shortened by 1 base and J by 6 bases, with 9 bases between the two germline ends. Here the CDR3 reads CASSQGVTNGYTF. In nucleotides, the CDR3 is TGCGCCAGCAGCCAAGGGGTAACAAATGGCTACACCTTC.

This clonotype was recorded a few times. This chain's CDR3 is CASSAVGGWYSPLHF. The CDR3 DNA is TGTGCCAGCAGCGCCGTCGGGGGATGGTATTCACCCCTCCACTTT. V gene TRBV9 combines with J gene TRBJ1-6; a possible D gene is TRBD1 (5 bases). V dropped 3 bases and J dropped 8 bases, with 15 bases sitting between them. The CDR3 runs to 15 residues. Germline V gives CDR1 SGDLS, CDR2 YYNGEE.